This T cell receptor beta chain was obtained from a study of human T cells and chemical hapten exposure. The CDR3 loop spans 15 amino acids. The germline CDR1 and CDR2 sequences are ENHRY and SYGVKD. Trimming took off 5 bases at V and 0 bases at J, with 11 bases between the two ends. Time point given: patch test 2, 6 weeks after DPC sensitization. Treatment here: therapeutic diphenylcyclopropenone sensitization with weekly scalp DPC. TCRdb passed the RACE reads through MiXCR, listing each CDR3 protein once. The repertoire has 85,000 to 100,000 distinct CDR3 sequences, 9.5% to 12% of them found once; the top ten carry 2.2%. A remark on this clonotype: Just one base apart from a much larger clone, this may be a read error. The CDR3 ends on some other residue instead of the conserved phenylalanine or tryptophan, so this is likely a read error.

The TCR sequence derives from a middle-aged man with alopecia areata. Some clones in this sample may be carry-over from other donors' samples. This chain connects TRBV10-3 to TRBJ2-1; tentative D call: TRBD2 (7 bases). This material consisted of whole blood, taken in connection with sensitization to the hapten diphenylcyclopropenone (DPC). CDR3 region: CAISSGTSSYNEQFY. CDR3 sequence (DNA): TGTGCCATCAGTAGCGGGACAAGCTCCTACAATGAGCAGTTCTAC.